The clone carrying this T cell receptor beta chain was picked up a small number of times. Its target is unknown. The sequenced template was cDNA made from the entire isolated RNA. Only in-frame clones appear in the TCRdb table, and some are missing; sequencing was by immunoSEQ multiplex PCR. The sample lists 400,000 to 450,000 clones; approximately 13% were seen once. The sample comes from a study of beta chain features in type 1 diabetes. The V and J ends lost 5 bases and 5 bases respectively, with 10 bases between them. CDR1 is ENHRY and CDR2 is SYGVKD in the germline V gene. The CDR3 spans 13 residues. Study observations and caveats: In the patient group, naive, central memory and Treg TCRB repertoires seemed more alike than in the healthy donor group. A moderate, significant TCRB CDR3 shortening appeared in type 1 diabetes across four CD4+ subsets. Fewer insertions but more deletions were seen at VDJ junctions in type 1 diabetes patients.

This sequence originates from a man aged 30 to 39 in good health. The chain combines TRBV10-3 with TRBJ2-1, with a possible D match to TRBD2 (6 bases). The specimen was naive CD4+ T cells from blood. CDR3 sequence reads: CAISSTSNNEQFF. The CDR3 nucleotides are TGTGCCATCAGTTCGACTAGTAACAATGAGCAGTTCTTC.